This T cell receptor (beta chain) was identified in a study of blood T cell repertoires in COVID-19. Overall study context: Researchers got acute and convalescent COVID-19 samples from the United States, Italy and Spain. PBMCs, B-cell-depleted T cells, or T cells were the source of the cDNA or gDNA that made up the material.

Per the original methods: Estimation of nucleated cell counts relied on the amplification of reference gene primers. Profiled with immunoSEQ multiplex PCR; TCRdb holds only in-frame clones, not every one. For V, J and clone size, that table is used; D and trimming come from the DNA. The sample includes roughly 250,000 clones, 85% to 90% of them seen just once. Trimming removed 4 bases from V and 7 bases from J; junction bases left unmatched: 8. Germline V lookup: CDR1 MNHEY, CDR2 SVGAGI. This CDR3 has 15 residues. J is TRBJ1-2 and V is TRBV6-5, with 11 bases matching TRBD1. The source of this sequence is a woman aged 40 to 50 with acute or convalescent COVID-19. Sequences were obtained from peripheral blood. The CDR3 bases are TGTGCCAGCAGTTCGGTAGGACAGGGGGCCCGTGGCTACACCTTC. This gives the protein CASSSVGQGARGYTF.